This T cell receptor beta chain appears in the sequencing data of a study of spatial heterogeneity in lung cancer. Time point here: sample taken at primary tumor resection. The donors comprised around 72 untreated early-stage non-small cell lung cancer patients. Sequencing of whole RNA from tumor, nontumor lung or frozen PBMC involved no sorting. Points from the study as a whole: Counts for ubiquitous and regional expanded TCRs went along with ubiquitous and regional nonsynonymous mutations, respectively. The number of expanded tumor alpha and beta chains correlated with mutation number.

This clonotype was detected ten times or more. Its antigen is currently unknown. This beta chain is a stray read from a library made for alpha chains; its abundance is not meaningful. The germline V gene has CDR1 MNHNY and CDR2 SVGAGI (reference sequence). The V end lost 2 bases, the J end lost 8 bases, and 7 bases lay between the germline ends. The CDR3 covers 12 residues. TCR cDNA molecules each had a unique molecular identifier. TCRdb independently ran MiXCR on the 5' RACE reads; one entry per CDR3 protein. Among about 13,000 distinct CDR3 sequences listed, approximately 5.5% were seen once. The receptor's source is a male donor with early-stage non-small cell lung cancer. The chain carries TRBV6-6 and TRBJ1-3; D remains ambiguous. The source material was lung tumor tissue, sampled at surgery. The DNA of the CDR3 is TGTGCCAGCAGTTACGGTTTGGACACCATATATTTT. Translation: CASSYGLDTIYF.